These 22 T cell receptor beta chains came from one sample sequenced in a study of neurological immune-mediated disorders. The time point here: longitudinal time-point 3. TCRdb independently ran MiXCR on the 5' RACE reads; one entry per CDR3 protein. The sample holds 84,000 or so distinct CDR3 sequences, around 4% seen once. The source material was PBMCs. The receptors derive from a woman aged 60-75 years with multiple sclerosis.

This clonotype occurred many times. V usage is TRBV20-1 and J usage is TRBJ1-1; 8 bases line up with TRBD1. Germline loops: CDR1 DFQATT, CDR2 SNEGSKA (reference sequence). Losses at the gene ends were 6 bases for V and 10 bases for J; bases not matched to a gene: 7. The length of the CDR3 is 11 residues. CDR3 DNA sequence: TGCAGTGCCGCCGGACAGGGTCGAGCTTTCTTT. Amino acid sequence: CSAAGQGRAFF.

In its sample, this clonotype was seen many times. The rearrangement links TRBV9 to TRBJ1-2; D gene uncertain. The CDR3 is made up of 15 amino acids. Germline assignment: CDR1 SGDLS and CDR2 YYNGEE. V was shortened by 0 bases and J by 4 bases, with 13 bases between the two germline ends. CDR3 in amino acids: CASSVDGREVYGYTF. CDR3 nucleotides: TGTGCCAGCAGCGTAGACGGACGCGAAGTCTATGGCTACACCTTC.

This clonotype was found many times. The V gene is TRBV7-8, the J gene TRBJ1-6; D remains ambiguous. The ends were cut back, 2 bases at V and 7 bases at J, with 9 bases in the middle. The CDR3 has 14 amino acids. Germline V CDR1 and CDR2: SGHVS, FQNEAQ. CDR3 DNA sequence: TGTGCCAGCAGCTTATTGAACGCCAATTCACCCCTCCACTTT. Protein sequence: CASSLLNANSPLHF.

This clonotype was seen repeatedly, ten times or more. The V gene is TRBV28, the J gene TRBJ2-5; 10 bases match TRBD1. Trimming removed 7 bases from V and 5 bases from J; junction bases left unmatched: 7. From germline, CDR1 is MDHEN and CDR2 SYDVKM. CDR3 length equals 14 residues. The CDR3 region is CASTRQGARETQYF. As DNA, the CDR3 is TGTGCCAGCACCCGACAGGGGGCGCGGGAGACCCAGTACTTC.

This clonotype has more than one count but fewer than ten. The chain carries TRBV6-2 or TRBV6-3 and TRBJ1-2; TRBD1 might be the D (6 bases). Germline assignment: CDR1 MNHEY and CDR2 SVGEGT. V was trimmed by 2 bases and J by 7 bases, leaving 8 bases between them. The CDR3 has 12 residues. The CDR3 DNA follows: TGTGCCAGCAGTTACCAGGACAGTGGCTACACCTTC. This gives the protein CASSYQDSGYTF.

This clonotype was recorded at least ten times. The chain employs TRBV3-1 and TRBJ2-5; 8 nucleotides line up with TRBD1. From germline, CDR1 is LGHDT and CDR2 YNNKEL (reference sequence). This CDR3 is 17 amino acids long. The V gene end was trimmed by 4 bases and the J gene end by 4 bases; junction bases not matched to a gene: 14. The CDR3 sequence is CASSLSRQGKARETQYF. The CDR3 region has the DNA TGTGCCAGCAGCCTATCACGACAGGGGAAGGCGAGAGAGACCCAGTACTTC.

V is TRBV28 and J is TRBJ2-7; 7 bases are a match to TRBD1. The J segment lost 1 base and the V segment lost 5 bases, leaving 5 bases of the junction unmatched. CDR3 length: 14 amino acids. CDR1 is MDHEN and CDR2 is SYDVKM in the germline V gene. CDR3 sequence (DNA): TGTGCCAGCAGTCGCGGACAGGAATCCTACGAGCAGTACTTC. Its protein is CASSRGQESYEQYF.

A remark on this clonotype: A single base separates this from a much larger clone, so it may be a read error. CDR3 in DNA: TGTGCTAGCAGCCGACTGGAACAGGGTGAGACCCAGTACTTC. It encodes CASSRLEQGETQYF. The V gene is TRBV7-7, the J gene TRBJ2-5; a weak D match, TRBD1 (6 bases). Germline V gene data show CDR1 as SSHAT and CDR2 as FNYEAQ (reference sequence). The CDR3 runs 14 residues.

The sample holds many counts of this clonotype. The chain recombines TRBV3-1 with TRBJ2-7; D possibly uses TRBD1 or TRBD2 (5 bases each). Per germline, CDR1 LGHDT and CDR2 YNNKEL (reference sequence). The CDR3 is 15 residues long. The V gene lost 4 bases and the J gene lost 2 bases, with 15 bases spanning the gap. The CDR3 sequence: CASSPRDRATYEQYF. In DNA form, the CDR3 reads TGTGCCAGCAGCCCCCGGGACCGAGCTACCTACGAGCAGTACTTC.

This clonotype showed up many times. This chain uses TRBV7-2 with TRBJ1-2; D is unresolved. CDR3 size: 12 residues. The V gene lost 5 bases and the J gene lost 8 bases, with 12 bases spanning the gap. Germline CDR1 is SGHTA and CDR2 is FQGNSA. The CDR3 DNA reads TGTGCCAGCAGCCATCCAAGCCCCGGCTACACCTTC. Encoded protein: CASSHPSPGYTF. Using reference TRBV7-2 and TRBJ1-2 for the parts outside the CDR3, the full variable domain is GAGVSQSPSNKVTEKGKDVELRCDPISGHTALYWYRQSLGQGLEFLIYFQGNSAPDKSGLPSDRFSAERTGGSVSTLTIQRTQQEDSAVYLCASSHPSPGYTFGSGTRLTVV.

This clonotype was seen repeatedly, ten times or more. This chain links TRBV3-1 with TRBJ2-7, with D tentatively TRBD1 or TRBD2 (5 bases each). V gave up 1 base and J gave up 3 bases, with 13 bases separating them. The CDR3 loop spans 15 amino acids. Germline CDR1 LGHDT, CDR2 YNNKEL (reference sequence). The CDR3 DNA sequence: TGTGCCAGCAGCCAAGCGGGGCAGTTTGTCTACGAGCAGTACTTC. This codes for CASSQAGQFVYEQYF.

This clonotype was found many times. CDR3 sequence (DNA): TGTGCCAGCAGCCAAGAAGGCGGCAGGGTGGATGGCTACACCTTC. This sequence encodes CASSQEGGRVDGYTF. V usage is TRBV3-1 and J usage is TRBJ1-2; D perhaps matches TRBD1 (5 bases). Trimming removed 0 bases at V and 6 bases at J, with 14 bases between. Germline V gives CDR1 LGHDT, CDR2 YNNKEL (reference sequence). CDR3 size: 15 residues.

This clonotype came up many times. The chain combines TRBV29-1 with TRBJ2-5; no reliable D call. V dropped 4 bases and J dropped 7 bases, with 10 bases sitting between them. This CDR3 region has 11 residues. Per the germline V gene, CDR1 is SQVTM and CDR2 is ANQGSEA. The CDR3 region is CSVVTSGTQYF. The CDR3 DNA sequence: TGCAGCGTTGTTACATCGGGGACCCAGTACTTC.

This clonotype was counted at least ten times. This chain uses TRBV10-3 with TRBJ1-1; 7 bases are a match to TRBD1. The germline CDR1 and CDR2 sequences are ENHRY and SYGVKD. The J segment lost 4 bases and the V segment lost 2 bases, leaving 4 bases of the junction unmatched. The CDR3 extends over 14 amino acids. The CDR3 DNA sequence: TGTGCCATCAGTGAGGGAGGGGGCTTCACTGAAGCTTTCTTT. Translated: CAISEGGGFTEAFF.

This clonotype has at least ten counts. The rearrangement uses TRBV20-1 and TRBJ1-5; a weak D match, TRBD1 (5 bases). The CDR3 runs 16 residues. The germline V gene has CDR1 DFQATT and CDR2 SNEGSKA (reference sequence). Trimming removed 1 base from V and 9 bases from J, with 22 bases in between. The CDR3 region has the DNA TGCAGTGCTAGAGCAGGGACCATCCTTGTCCCCCGGCCCCAGCATTTT. Residues: CSARAGTILVPRPQHF.

This clonotype was detected many times. CDR3 nucleotides: TGTGCCAGCAGCCCCGCGGAAGGCAGGGGCCGGCAGCCCCAGCATTTT. Translated: CASSPAEGRGRQPQHF. The chain uses TRBV7-9 and TRBJ1-5; perhaps TRBD1 as D (6 bases). Germline CDR1 is SEHNR and CDR2 is FQNEAQ (reference sequence). Deletions cut 5 bases from V and 7 bases from J, with 21 bases between. This CDR3 contains 16 residues.

The chain has TRBV27 and TRBJ2-2, with D uncertain. V shed 5 bases and J shed 0 bases, with 4 bases lying between them. The CDR3 has 13 residues. From germline, CDR1 is MNHEY and CDR2 SMNVEV (reference sequence). Written as DNA, the CDR3 is TGTGCCAGCAGTCCCCCGAACACCGGGGAGCTGTTTTTT. Translating it yields CASSPPNTGELFF.

The V gene is TRBV5-1, the J gene TRBJ2-7; no firm D call. Trimming shortened V by 2 bases and J by 10 bases, and 7 bases separated the two germline ends. This CDR3 has 10 amino acids. CDR1 and CDR2 from the germline V gene are SGHRS and YFSETQ. The CDR3 protein is CASSFRYQYF. As DNA, the CDR3 is TGCGCCAGCAGCTTTAGGTACCAGTACTTC.

This clonotype was recorded at least ten times. This chain links TRBV28 with TRBJ1-1, with D maybe TRBD1 (5 bases). Trimming removed 1 base at V and 13 bases at J, with 19 bases between. There are 14 residues in the CDR3. Germline V gives CDR1 MDHEN, CDR2 SYDVKM. The CDR3 sequence: CASSLLELGQKGFF. The CDR3 nucleotides read TGTGCCAGCAGTTTATTAGAGCTCGGACAAAAAGGTTTCTTT.

This clonotype came up many times. The chain joins TRBV20-1 to TRBJ2-1; 11 bases match TRBD1. The CDR3 consists of 14 residues. CDR1 and CDR2 from the germline V gene are DFQATT and SNEGSKA (reference sequence). V trimming: 7 bases; J trimming: 6 bases; junction bases outside the gene matches: 8. In DNA, the CDR3 is TGCAGTGTGCACCGGGACAGGGGGAGCAATGAGCAGTTCTTC. Translating gives CSVHRDRGSNEQFF.

This clonotype was counted ten times or more. The rearrangement uses TRBV7-9 and TRBJ2-5; 8 bases fit TRBD1. The CDR3 is made up of 16 amino acids. CDR1 and CDR2 from the germline V gene are SEHNR and FQNEAQ (reference sequence). Trimming cost V 5 bases and J 2 bases; bases outside gene matches: 10. In nucleotides, the CDR3 is TGTGCCAGCAGCGCGCTGTGGACAGGGTCACAAGAGACCCAGTACTTC. Encoded protein: CASSALWTGSQETQYF. The entire variable domain, with the rest obtained from reference TRBV7-9 and TRBJ2-5, is as follows: DTGVSQNPRHKITKRGQNVTFRCDPISEHNRLYWYRQTLGQGPEFLTYFQNEAQLEKSRLLSDRFSAERPKGSFSTLEIQRTEQGDSAMYLCASSALWTGSQETQYFGPGTRLLVL.

This clonotype was recorded at least ten times. This chain uses TRBV10-1 with TRBJ2-5, with 8 positions matching TRBD1. CDR1 WNHNN and CDR2 SYGVQD come from the germline V gene (reference sequence). CDR3 size: 14 residues. Trimming took 7 bases from V and 1 from J; bases not matched to a gene: 5. CDR3 protein: CASNKDRAQETQYF. The CDR3, as DNA: TGCGCCAGCAATAAGGACAGGGCCCAAGAGACCCAGTACTTC.